This TCR beta chain derives from a study of blood T cells in healthy people across ages. General study results and limits: Total diversity from one million sequenced T cells was likely underestimated. PBMCs were not sorted, which prevented a conclusive comparison of naive versus antigen-experienced cells.

About this clonotype itself: The antigen is unknown.

The germline V gene has CDR1 DFQATT and CDR2 SNEGSKA (reference sequence). The trim removed 5 bases at V and 11 bases at J, leaving 10 bases unmatched. This CDR3 comprises 14 residues. A second PCR of 7 to 11 cycles used a sample-barcoded 5' primer and a J-beta primer mix. Using its own MiXCR run on the 5' RACE reads, TCRdb lists one record per CDR3 protein. The repertoire holds 1.2 million to 1.5 million distinct CDR3 sequences, with approximately 40% as singletons. The receptor was derived from a woman aged 18-29 years in good health. This chain joins TRBV20-1 and TRBJ2-5; 14 bases map to TRBD2. The specimen was blood. CDR3 in amino acids: CSAGLAGGNEGQYF. CDR3 nucleotide sequence: TGCAGTGCTGGACTAGCGGGAGGCAATGAGGGGCAGTACTTC.